This T cell receptor (beta chain) was obtained from a study of T cells in Graves' hyperthyroidism and ophthalmopathy. About the study: It was at initial diagnosis, before any treatment, that peripheral blood was collected.

This clonotype has more than one count but fewer than ten. Amplification targeted TCR beta CDR3 regions from RNA transcripts. Using the HTBI primer set, a first-round RT-PCR was run on the TCR CDR3. One entry per CDR3 protein results from TCRdb running MiXCR on the multiplex PCR reads. Of more than 350,000 distinct CDR3 sequences in the sample, more than 14% are singletons; the top ten hold around 20%. The clonotype was recovered from a woman aged 30 to 39 with Graves' ophthalmopathy. Sample: blood.

The CDR3 protein is CASSLMTFATNEKLFF. CDR3 coding DNA: TGTGCCAGCTCCCTTATGACCTTTGCAACTAATGAAAAACTGTTTTTT. The chain uses TRBV18 and TRBJ1-4; D is undetermined. The ends were cut back, 6 bases at V and 0 bases at J, with 14 bases in the middle. The CDR3 contains 16 residues. Germline V lookup: CDR1 KGHSH, CDR2 LQKENI.